The 7 T cell receptor beta chains in this list originate from one sample, sequenced in a study of PD-L1 blockade in urothelial cancer. Assay: immunoSEQ multiplex PCR; the TCRdb copy retains only in-frame clones and omits some. The sample lists about 81,000 clones, more than 70% occurring once. As for time point: pretreatment peripheral blood. This sample comprised PBMCs, obtained around atezolizumab (anti-PD-L1) treatment. The receptors were sampled from a woman of 80 years or more with urothelial cancer.

V is TRBV5-1 and J is TRBJ2-5; perhaps TRBD2 as D (6 bases). The germline V gene encodes CDR1 SGHRS and CDR2 YFSETQ. V dropped 0 bases and J dropped 2 bases, with 11 bases sitting between them. The CDR3 spans 15 residues. The CDR3 region is CASSLASGSQETQYF. The CDR3 coding sequence is TGCGCCAGCAGCTTGGCCAGCGGGTCGCAAGAGACCCAGTACTTC.

The V gene is TRBV27, the J gene TRBJ2-7, with D maybe TRBD2 (6 bases). V was clipped by 2 bases and J by 2 bases, with 19 bases between them. Germline CDR1 and CDR2: MNHEY and SMNVEV (reference sequence). CDR3 length equals 17 residues. The CDR3 DNA reads TGTGCCAGCAGTTTAGAGGGCCCCGGGGGACCGCCCTACGAGCAGTACTTC. It specifies CASSLEGPGGPPYEQYF.

This chain joins TRBV7-8 and TRBJ2-5; D possibly corresponds to TRBD2 (6 bases). V was cut by 10 bases and J by 4 bases, with 16 bases left in between. The germline CDR1 and CDR2 sequences are SGHVS and FQNEAQ. The CDR3 extends over 13 amino acids. This chain's CDR3 is CATSVGEVETQYF. The CDR3 DNA reads TGTGCCACAAGCGTGGGGGAGGTAGAGACCCAGTACTTC.

V and J are TRBV5-1 and TRBJ2-1; D may be TRBD1 (6 bases). There are 15 residues in the CDR3. V lost 3 bases, J lost 3 bases, and 13 bases lay in between. Germline-derived CDR1 and CDR2 are SGHRS and YFSETQ. As DNA, the CDR3 is TGCGCCAGCAGCTCGGCAGGGGAATACTACAATGAGCAGTTCTTC. This sequence encodes CASSSAGEYYNEQFF.

This clone was seen only once. This sequence joins TRBV19 and TRBJ2-7; 11 bases fit TRBD2. CDR1 and CDR2 (germline): LNHDA, SQIVND (reference sequence). The length of the CDR3 is 15 residues. The J segment lost 6 bases and the V segment lost 5 bases, leaving 9 bases of the junction unmatched. DNA of the CDR3: TGTGCCAGTAGTGGTTTAGCGGGAGGGCCGTCCGAGCAGTACTTC. Its translation: CASSGLAGGPSEQYF.

The genes are TRBV11-2 and TRBJ2-1, with D uncertain. The CDR3 length is 11 residues. Germline values: CDR1 SGHAT, CDR2 FQNNGV. V lost 3 bases, J lost 10 bases, and 7 bases lay in between. In DNA form, the CDR3 reads TGTGCCAGCAGCTTGGAGTTAGAGCAGTTCTTC. Its translation: CASSLELEQFF.

The rearrangement joins TRBV18 to TRBJ1-5; weak D call: TRBD1 (5 bases). The CDR3 loop spans 14 amino acids. Trimming took off 2 bases at V and 3 bases at J, with 8 bases between the two ends. Germline CDR1 reads KGHSH; CDR2 reads LQKENI. The CDR3 reads CASSPSGLNQPQHF. CDR3 bases: TGTGCCAGCTCACCATCAGGGCTCAATCAGCCCCAGCATTTT.